This T cell receptor (beta chain) was sequenced for a study of T cell repertoires in cytomegalovirus infection. Overall study context: Public signatures in TCR beta pointed to CMV infection and matching HLA type.

TCRdb passed the reads through MiXCR, listing each CDR3 protein once. This sample has around 180,000 distinct CDR3 sequences; under 30% occur once, and the top ten carry approximately 31%. Overall study findings and caveats: The ex vivo response was dominated by HLA-C-restricted CMV-specific TCR beta clonotypes.

Looked up from germline, CDR1 is SNHLY and CDR2 is FYNNEI. Trimming took 1 base from V and 8 from J, leaving 9 bases between them. There are 14 residues in the CDR3. Details on this clonotype: The antigen is unknown.

This chain joins TRBV2 and TRBJ1-6, with D maybe TRBD1 (6 bases). The sequence came from a human donor in good health (CMV status not recorded). Some clones in this sample may be carry-over from other donors' samples. The source material was PBMCs. The CDR3 protein is CASSEGTVYSPLHF. The DNA of the CDR3 is TGTGCCAGCAGTGAAGGGACAGTCTATTCACCCCTCCACTTT.